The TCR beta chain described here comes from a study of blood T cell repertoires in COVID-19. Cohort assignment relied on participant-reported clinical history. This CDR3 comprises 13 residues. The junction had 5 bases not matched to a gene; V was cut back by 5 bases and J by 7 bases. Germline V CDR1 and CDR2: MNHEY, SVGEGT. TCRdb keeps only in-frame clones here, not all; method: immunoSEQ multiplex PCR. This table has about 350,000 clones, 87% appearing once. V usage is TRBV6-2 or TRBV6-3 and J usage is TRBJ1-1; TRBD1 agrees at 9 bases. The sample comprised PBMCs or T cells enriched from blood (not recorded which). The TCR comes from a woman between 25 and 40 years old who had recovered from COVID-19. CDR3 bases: TGTGCCAGCAGTAAAGGACAGGGGAGTGAAGCTTTCTTT. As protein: CASSKGQGSEAFF.